The 30 T cell receptor beta chains in this list originate from one sample, sequenced in a study of blood T cell repertoires in COVID-19. Sequenced by immunoSEQ multiplex PCR; TCRdb stores in-frame clones only, minus some. This sample yields a few hundred thousand clones, of which 80% to 90% are seen a single time; about 2.5% belongs to the top ten. Sequences were obtained from peripheral blood. These receptor sequences come from a woman between 45 and 60 years old with acute or convalescent COVID-19.

The chain links TRBV5-1 to TRBJ1-5; D possibly corresponds to TRBD1 (6 bases). The CDR3 sequence is 15 residues long. CDR1 is SGHRS, CDR2 YFSETQ, per germline. With 2 bases removed from V and 5 bases from J, the gap between germline ends came to 14 bases. The DNA of the CDR3 is TGCGCCAGCAGCTTCTCCGGGACATTTGATCAGCCCCAGCATTTT. This sequence encodes CASSFSGTFDQPQHF.

The V and J genes are TRBV28 and TRBJ2-1; TRBD2 matches at 11 bases. Germline V gene sequence: CDR1 MDHEN, CDR2 SYDVKM. V was pared by 6 bases and J by 7 bases, with 11 bases of the junction left unmatched. The CDR3 extends over 16 amino acids. CDR3 residues: CASSALTSGKSNEQFF. The CDR3, as DNA: TGTGCCAGCAGCGCCCTGACTAGCGGGAAATCAAATGAGCAGTTCTTC.

This sequence joins TRBV5-1 and TRBJ1-2, with D maybe TRBD1 (6 bases). The V gene's germline CDR1 is SGHRS and CDR2 YFSETQ. The CDR3 consists of 12 residues. Between the trimmed V and J ends, which lost 0 bases and 7 bases, there was a span of 7 bases. The CDR3, as DNA: TGCGCCAGCAGCTTGGAGGGGGTTGGCTACACCTTC. It encodes CASSLEGVGYTF.

The rearrangement links TRBV6-6 to TRBJ1-5; unclear D gene. Trimming removed 2 bases at V and 4 bases at J, with 9 bases between. This CDR3 comprises 14 residues. Germline V gene lookup returns CDR1 MNHNY and CDR2 SVGAGI (reference sequence). CDR3: CASSYIDLNQPQHF. The CDR3 DNA sequence: TGTGCCAGCAGTTACATTGACTTAAATCAGCCCCAGCATTTT.

To note about this clone: The same CDR3 arises from other DNA sequences in this sample as well. The chain links TRBV18 to TRBJ1-4, with D possibly matching TRBD1 (5 bases). V lost 0 bases and J 7 bases, leaving 12 bases between the germline ends. Germline lookup yields CDR1 KGHSH and CDR2 LQKENI. The CDR3 spans 15 residues. The CDR3 here is CASSPPGGGGEKLFF. The DNA for the CDR3 is TGTGCCAGCTCACCACCGGGGGGTGGAGGTGAAAAACTGTTTTTT. The variable domain in full, completed from reference TRBV18 and TRBJ1-4, reads NAGVMQNPRHLVRRRGQEARLRCSPMKGHSHVYWYRQLPEEGLKFMVYLQKENIIDESGMPKERFSAEFPKEGPSILRIQQVVRGDSAAYFCASSPPGGGGEKLFFGSGTQLSVL.

The rearrangement uses TRBV3-1 (or the pseudogene TRBV3-2) and TRBJ1-3; D is uncertain. Per the germline V gene, CDR1 is LGHDT and CDR2 is YNNKEL (reference sequence). The CDR3 has 15 amino acids. V lost 2 bases, J lost 5 bases, and 13 bases lay in between. CDR3 sequence reads: CASSQRYDGRNTIYF. CDR3 nucleotides: TGTGCCAGCAGCCAAAGGTACGACGGGAGAAACACCATATATTTT.

V gene TRBV19 combines with J gene TRBJ2-3; 9 bases agree with TRBD2. CDR1 and CDR2 (germline): LNHDA, SQIVND (reference sequence). Trimming took 5 bases from V and 4 from J; bases not matched to a gene: 4. The CDR3 is 14 amino acids. The CDR3 loop reads CASSYRTSADTQYF. The CDR3 coding sequence is TGTGCCAGTAGTTATAGGACTAGCGCAGATACGCAGTATTTT.

V usage is TRBV28 and J usage is TRBJ1-5; a weak D match, TRBD1 (6 bases). The CDR3 covers 20 residues. Trimming cost V 2 bases and J 0 bases, with 23 bases left between them. CDR1 and CDR2 from the germline V gene are MDHEN and SYDVKM. CDR3 protein: CASSLAGDWFRGNSNQPQHF. The DNA of the CDR3 is TGTGCCAGCAGTTTAGCTGGTGACTGGTTCAGGGGAAATAGCAATCAGCCCCAGCATTTT.

The chain recombines TRBV25-1 with TRBJ2-3; the match to TRBD1 covers 9 bases. The CDR3 sequence is 15 residues long. Germline V gene sequence: CDR1 MGHDK, CDR2 SYGVNS. Unmatched junction bases numbered 8, after V lost 3 bases and J lost 7 bases. The CDR3 region is CASSEFGTGRNTQYF. CDR3 bases: TGTGCCAGCAGTGAGTTTGGGACAGGGAGGAATACGCAGTATTTT.

The chain links TRBV18 to TRBJ2-7; 10 bases are shared with TRBD1. The V segment lost 3 bases and the J segment 5 bases; nucleotides outside the gene matches: 4. This CDR3 is 14 amino acids long. Germline V lookup: CDR1 KGHSH, CDR2 LQKENI. CDR3 in amino acids: CASSPGTGDHEQYF. The CDR3 bases are TGTGCCAGCTCACCGGGGACAGGGGACCACGAGCAGTACTTC.

V is TRBV29-1 and J is TRBJ2-1; a possible D gene is TRBD1 (6 bases). CDR3 length equals 14 residues. Germline assignment: CDR1 SQVTM and CDR2 ANQGSEA. V was trimmed by 7 bases and J by 3 bases, leaving 16 bases between them. Written as DNA, the CDR3 is TGCAGCGCAGAAGAAACAGGGTACTACAATGAGCAGTTCTTC. Protein: CSAEETGYYNEQFF.

The genes are TRBV27 and TRBJ1-1; 7 nucleotides match TRBD1. Germline V gene sequence: CDR1 MNHEY, CDR2 SMNVEV (reference sequence). The V segment lost 3 bases and the J segment 0 bases; nucleotides outside the gene matches: 10. The CDR3 spans 17 residues. CDR3 in amino acids: CASSLIFRDSMNTEAFF. For the CDR3, the DNA is TGTGCCAGCAGTTTGATCTTCCGGGACAGCATGAACACTGAAGCTTTCTTT.

The rearrangement links TRBV5-1 to TRBJ2-7, with 9 bases fitting TRBD2. Germline trimming cut 0 bases from V and 3 bases from J; bases unmatched to any gene: 7. Germline V lookup: CDR1 SGHRS, CDR2 YFSETQ. The CDR3 length is 16 residues. CDR3 protein: CASSLGAGGAVYEQYF. CDR3 DNA sequence: TGCGCCAGCAGCTTGGGAGCGGGAGGTGCCGTCTACGAGCAGTACTTC.

This chain uses TRBV7-8 with TRBJ2-1, with D perhaps matching TRBD2 (6 bases). The CDR3 loop spans 14 amino acids. Germline CDR1 SGHVS, CDR2 FQNEAQ. Trimming shortened V by 2 bases and J by 6 bases, and 11 bases separated the two germline ends. CDR3 protein: CASSLRTTSNEQFF. The DNA of the CDR3 is TGTGCCAGCAGCTTAAGGACTACTAGCAATGAGCAGTTCTTC.

This chain connects TRBV27 to TRBJ2-7; TRBD2 agrees at 12 bases. V was pared by 6 bases and J by 0 bases, with 24 bases of the junction left unmatched. Germline values: CDR1 MNHEY, CDR2 SMNVEV (reference sequence). The CDR3 sequence is 22 residues long. In DNA form, the CDR3 reads TGTGCCAGCAGAACCCGCCGACAGGGGTTACTAGCGGGAGGAACAAGCTCCTACGAGCAGTACTTC. It specifies CASRTRRQGLLAGGTSSYEQYF.

The genes are TRBV5-6 and TRBJ1-5, with a tentative D call TRBD1 (6 bases). Germline V lookup: CDR1 SGHDT, CDR2 YYEEEE. Trimming removed 4 bases at V and 5 bases at J, with 16 bases between. This CDR3 has 15 residues. For the CDR3, the DNA is TGTGCCAGCAGCGCCCGGACAGTCACGGATCAGCCCCAGCATTTT. Its protein product is CASSARTVTDQPQHF.

V and J are TRBV3-1 (or the pseudogene TRBV3-2) and TRBJ1-4; a weak D match, TRBD1 (5 bases). This CDR3 has 16 amino acids. The V gene's germline CDR1 is LGHDT and CDR2 YNNKEL (reference sequence). V lost 2 bases and J lost 6, with 16 bases in between. This chain's CDR3 is CASSQFPGGWDEKLFF. The CDR3 DNA follows: TGTGCCAGCAGCCAATTTCCGGGGGGATGGGATGAAAAACTGTTTTTT.

The V gene is TRBV5-5, the J gene TRBJ2-7, with 8 bases that match TRBD1. Germline V gives CDR1 SGHKS, CDR2 YYEKEE (reference sequence). The CDR3 contains 13 residues. Germline trimming cut 4 bases from V and 5 bases from J; bases unmatched to any gene: 5. The CDR3 is CASSPDRVDEQYF. The CDR3 nucleotides are TGTGCCAGCAGCCCGGACAGGGTCGACGAGCAGTACTTC.

The chain employs TRBV7-9 and TRBJ2-4; maybe TRBD1 (6 bases). The V gene lost 5 bases and the J gene lost 0 bases, with 8 bases spanning the gap. In germline, CDR1 is SEHNR, CDR2 FQNEAQ (reference sequence). The CDR3 has 14 amino acids. The CDR3 DNA is TGTGCCAGCAGCCAGACAGGAGCCAAAAACATTCAGTACTTC. It translates to CASSQTGAKNIQYF. Variable domain in full (rest from reference TRBV7-9 and TRBJ2-4): DTGVSQNPRHKITKRGQNVTFRCDPISEHNRLYWYRQTLGQGPEFLTYFQNEAQLEKSRLLSDRFSAERPKGSFSTLEIQRTEQGDSAMYLCASSQTGAKNIQYFGAGTRLSVL.

The J gene is TRBJ1-5, the V gene TRBV7-3, with a weak D call TRBD1 (6 bases). The V end lost 10 bases, the J end lost 4 bases, and 14 bases lay between the germline ends. CDR1 and CDR2 (germline): SGHTA, FQGTGA. The CDR3 is 13 amino acids. The CDR3 loop is CATSQGMNQPQHF. The CDR3 DNA is TGTGCCACTAGCCAGGGGATGAATCAGCCCCAGCATTTT. Drawing the rest from reference TRBV7-3 and TRBJ1-5, the complete variable domain is GAGVSQTPSNKVTEKGKYVELRCDPISGHTALYWYRQSLGQGPEFLIYFQGTGAADDSGLPNDRFFAVRPEGSVSTLKIQRTERGDSAVYLCATSQGMNQPQHFGDGTRLSIL.

The chain recombines TRBV28 with TRBJ2-4; D is perhaps TRBD2 (6 bases). CDR1 is MDHEN, CDR2 SYDVKM, per germline. This CDR3 is built from 18 residues. V gave up 3 bases and J gave up 0 bases, with 18 bases separating them. The CDR3 DNA reads as TGTGCCAGCAGTTTTGATGCGGGGCGGGGTATAGCCAAAAACATTCAGTACTTC. It translates to CASSFDAGRGIAKNIQYF.

As concerns this clone: The sample carries other DNA sequences with the same CDR3. The V and J genes are TRBV5-1 and TRBJ1-1; no clear D. The length of the CDR3 is 13 residues. Germline V gives CDR1 SGHRS, CDR2 YFSETQ. Trimming took 2 bases from V and 1 from J, leaving 6 bases between them. CDR3 in DNA: TGCGCCAGCAGCTTTGGAGGGAACACTGAAGCTTTCTTT. As protein: CASSFGGNTEAFF.

The J gene is TRBJ1-4, the V gene TRBV7-8; no clear D gene. Germline V gene sequence: CDR1 SGHVS, CDR2 FQNEAQ. The CDR3 consists of 15 residues. Trimming stripped 4 bases from V and 0 bases from J, with 9 bases between. This CDR3 is CASSSRRATNEKLFF. The CDR3 DNA sequence: TGTGCCAGCAGCTCCCGCCGGGCAACTAATGAAAAACTGTTTTTT.

The gene calls are TRBV6-1 and TRBJ2-5; TRBD2 is a possible D gene (5 bases). Germline V lookup: CDR1 MNHNS, CDR2 SASEGT. With 3 bases removed from V and 5 bases from J, the gap between germline ends came to 10 bases. This CDR3 comprises 13 residues. The CDR3 region is CASSDPGEETQYF. The CDR3, as DNA: TGTGCCAGCAGTGACCCTGGGGAGGAGACCCAGTACTTC.

The J gene is TRBJ1-1, the V gene TRBV9; TRBD1 agrees at 7 bases. From germline, CDR1 is SGDLS and CDR2 YYNGEE. The CDR3 has 15 amino acids. Germline trimming cut 1 base from V and 4 bases from J; bases unmatched to any gene: 7. This chain's CDR3 is CASSVMGTDGTEAFF. CDR3 coding DNA: TGTGCCAGCAGCGTAATGGGGACAGACGGCACTGAAGCTTTCTTT.

This chain links TRBV6-5 with TRBJ1-1; TRBD1 might be the D (6 bases). Per the germline V gene, CDR1 is MNHEY and CDR2 is SVGAGI. Trimming took off 6 bases at V and 4 bases at J, with 18 bases between the two ends. This CDR3 is built from 15 residues. DNA of the CDR3: TGTGCCAGCAGCCCGCGGGGGCGGCGGGGCACTGAAGCTTTCTTT. Encoded protein: CASSPRGRRGTEAFF.

This sequence joins TRBV13 and TRBJ2-1; 10 bases agree with TRBD1. V gave up 4 bases and J gave up 9 bases; unmatched junction bases: 3. This CDR3 is built from 13 residues. The germline CDR1 and CDR2 sequences are PRHDT and FYEKMQ (reference sequence). The CDR3 DNA sequence: TGTGCCAGCAGCTCCGACAGGGGGCTTGAGCAGTTCTTC. Its translation is CASSSDRGLEQFF.

The chain has TRBV6-5 and TRBJ2-2; TRBD2 aligns across 7 bases. This CDR3 region has 16 residues. V shed 0 bases and J 5 bases; nucleotides not matched to a gene: 6. Germline CDR1 and CDR2: MNHEY and SVGAGI. Written as DNA, the CDR3 is TGTGCCAGCAGTTACTCTGCGGGAGAGGTAACCGGGGAGCTGTTTTTT. Translation: CASSYSAGEVTGELFF.

The chain carries TRBV5-1 and TRBJ2-1; 14 bases align to TRBD2. The germline CDR1 and CDR2 sequences are SGHRS and YFSETQ. With 3 bases clipped from V and 8 bases from J, the junction kept 4 bases outside the gene matches. CDR3 size: 15 residues. The CDR3 spells CASSSLTSGRDEQFF. CDR3 bases: TGCGCCAGCAGCTCCCTGACTAGCGGGAGGGATGAGCAGTTCTTC.

The rearrangement links TRBV7-8 to TRBJ2-5; 7 positions agree with TRBD1. The CDR3 has 14 residues. The ends lost 5 bases at V and 7 bases at J; junction bases unmatched: 10. The germline V gene has CDR1 SGHVS and CDR2 FQNEAQ. CDR3 region: CASSTRQGRGTQYF. CDR3 DNA sequence: TGTGCCAGCAGCACCCGACAGGGTCGGGGGACCCAGTACTTC.